The rows below give T cell receptor beta chains drawn from one sample of a study of blood T cell repertoires in COVID-19. TCRdb keeps only in-frame clones here, not all; method: immunoSEQ multiplex PCR. The data hold 70,000 to 90,000 clones, with 80% to 90% observed a single time. Sample: peripheral blood. Receptor source: a human donor in a cohort sampled during active COVID-19. Both conserved end residues are part of each CDR3. A D gene is named only where the DNA matches it firmly. For some rows the clone size is stated as once, few or many, or as a class when expanded; others skip it.

j_call v_call clone_size d_call cdr3_aa cdr3_nt
TRBJ2-7 TRBV30 NA NA CAWNPGSPYEQYF TGTGCCTGGAACCCAGGTTCGCCCTACGAGCAGTACTTC
TRBJ2-1 TRBV2 once NA CASSEGTGNEQFF TGTGCCAGCAGTGAGGGAACGGGGAATGAGCAGTTCTTC
TRBJ2-7 TRBV5-4 once TRBD1 CASSLAGQGAYEQYF TGTGCCAGCAGCTTGGCAGGACAGGGGGCATACGAGCAGTACTTC
TRBJ2-2 TRBV21-1 NA NA CASSRDRVPGELFF TGTGCCAGCAGCCGGGACAGGGTGCCCGGGGAGCTGTTTTTT
TRBJ2-7 TRBV5-1 NA NA CASSPWGREQYF TGCGCCAGCAGCCCATGGGGCCGCGAGCAGTACTTC
TRBJ1-1 TRBV19 NA TRBD1 CASSIRPGQGGSTEAFF TGTGCCAGTAGTATACGGCCGGGACAGGGCGGGAGCACTGAAGCTTTCTTT
TRBJ2-2 TRBV7-2 many NA CASSLGRPGELFF TGTGCCAGCAGCTTGGGGAGGCCCGGGGAGCTGTTTTTT
TRBJ1-4 TRBV27 once NA CASSFSQGEKLFF TGTGCCAGCAGTTTCAGTCAGGGCGAAAAACTGTTTTTT
TRBJ1-4 TRBV28 NA TRBD1 CASSSMTGGIEKLFF TGTGCCAGCAGTTCGATGACAGGGGGCATTGAAAAACTGTTTTTT
TRBJ1-2 TRBV7-9 NA TRBD1 CASSLQDRGLYGYTF TGTGCCAGCAGCCTACAGGACAGGGGGCTCTATGGCTACACCTTC
TRBJ1-2 TRBV10-3 NA NA CATRGEGANGYTF TGTGCCACAAGGGGTGAAGGGGCGAATGGCTACACCTTC
TRBJ2-3 TRBV19 NA NA CASSPVYATSTDTQYF TGTGCCAGTAGCCCCGTTTATGCGACTAGCACAGATACGCAGTATTTT
TRBJ1-3 TRBV25-1 NA TRBD1 CASSELGTGGNTIYF TGTGCCAGCAGTGAATTGGGGACAGGGGGAAACACCATATATTTT
TRBJ2-1 TRBV9 NA TRBD2 CASSGYHSGGANEQFF TGTGCCAGCAGCGGGTACCACAGCGGGGGGGCCAATGAGCAGTTCTTC
TRBJ1-1 TRBV27 NA NA CASSYHGGEAFF TGTGCCAGCAGTTACCACGGAGGGGAAGCTTTCTTT
TRBJ2-1 TRBV10-3 NA TRBD2 CATGLAGGYSNNEQFF TGTGCCACGGGACTAGCGGGAGGCTATAGCAACAATGAGCAGTTCTTC
TRBJ2-1 TRBV11-1 NA TRBD2 CASRWGGSYNEQFF TGTGCCAGCAGGTGGGGGGGCTCCTACAATGAGCAGTTCTTC
TRBJ1-2 TRBV15 NA NA CATSRELASSGDYGYTF TGTGCCACCAGCAGAGAACTGGCCTCTTCGGGGGACTATGGCTACACCTTC
TRBJ2-1 TRBV12-3/TRBV12-4 NA TRBD2 CASSLGGVNEQFF TGTGCCAGCAGTTTGGGGGGGGTTAATGAGCAGTTCTTC
TRBJ2-2 TRBV7-9 NA TRBD2 CASSILPGAGGTGELFF TGTGCCAGCAGCATCCTGCCCGGAGCGGGAGGCACCGGGGAGCTGTTTTTT
TRBJ2-7 TRBV7-2 NA TRBD2 CASSFSGYSYEQYF TGTGCCAGCAGCTTTAGCGGGTATTCCTACGAGCAGTACTTC
TRBJ2-1 TRBV5-1 NA TRBD2 CASSPRPSGGPGFF TGCGCCAGCAGCCCCCGCCCATCGGGGGGGCCAGGGTTCTTC
TRBJ2-5 TRBV15 NA TRBD2 CATSRGTSDSWAQYF TGTGCCACCAGCAGAGGGACTAGCGACTCGTGGGCCCAGTACTTC
TRBJ2-5 TRBV7-2 NA NA CASSNLGGGLGTQYF TGTGCCAGCAGCAACTTAGGGGGGGGACTGGGGACCCAGTACTTC
TRBJ2-1 TRBV24-1 NA TRBD2 CATQAAGGPQWPQFF TGTGCCACCCAGGCCGCGGGGGGGCCTCAATGGCCCCAGTTCTTC
TRBJ1-5 TRBV2 once NA CASGLDSSYSNQPQHF TGTGCCAGCGGATTGGACAGCAGTTATAGCAATCAGCCCCAGCATTTT
TRBJ2-1 TRBV20-1 NA TRBD2 CSASLADQTGEQFF TGCAGTGCTAGTCTAGCGGACCAAACGGGTGAGCAGTTCTTC
TRBJ2-3 TRBV6-1 NA TRBD2 CASSEASGRTDTQYF TGTGCCAGCAGTGAGGCTAGCGGGCGCACAGATACGCAGTATTTT
TRBJ2-1 TRBV28 NA TRBD2 CASSPPPLAGGLNEQFF TGTGCCAGCAGTCCCCCCCCGCTAGCGGGGGGGCTCAATGAGCAGTTCTTC
TRBJ1-1 TRBV6-1 NA TRBD1 CASSADRGGVGTEAFF TGTGCCAGCAGTGCCGACAGGGGCGGTGTAGGGACTGAAGCTTTCTTT
TRBJ2-7 TRBV24-1 NA NA CATSGGHEQYF TGTGCCACCAGTGGAGGTCACGAGCAGTACTTC
TRBJ1-1 TRBV18 few NA CASSPKQGGDTEAFF TGTGCCAGCTCACCGAAACAGGGAGGGGACACTGAAGCTTTCTTT
TRBJ2-5 TRBV5-1 NA NA CASSLDRVLQETQYF TGCGCCAGCAGCTTGGACAGGGTTCTTCAAGAGACCCAGTACTTC
TRBJ2-5 TRBV7-2 NA NA CASSFQRGRQETQYF TGTGCCAGCAGCTTTCAACGAGGGCGACAAGAGACCCAGTACTTC
TRBJ2-1 TRBV5-1 NA NA CASSLGEASNEQFF TGCGCCAGCAGCTTGGGGGAGGCCAGCAATGAGCAGTTCTTC
TRBJ2-1 TRBV7-6 NA NA CASSFSTSSEQFF TGTGCCAGCAGCTTTTCAACTAGCAGTGAGCAGTTCTTC
TRBJ2-1 TRBV28 NA TRBD2 CASSQASGNEQFF TGTGCCAGCAGTCAAGCTAGCGGGAATGAGCAGTTCTTC
TRBJ2-7 TRBV5-6 NA NA CASSFDSSYEQYF TGTGCCAGCAGCTTTGACAGCTCCTACGAGCAGTACTTC
TRBJ2-3 TRBV6-2/TRBV6-3 NA NA CASSPHTRTRTKTDTQYF TGTGCCAGCAGCCCGCATACGCGTACTAGAACCAAGACAGATACGCAGTATTTT
TRBJ2-1 TRBV7-6 NA TRBD2 CASSLGSGPSYNEQFF TGTGCCAGCAGTTTGGGTAGCGGGCCCTCCTACAATGAGCAGTTCTTC
TRBJ2-6 TRBV15 NA NA CATSSRGSSGANVLTF TGTGCCACCAGCAGCCGTGGGAGCTCTGGGGCCAACGTCCTGACTTTC
TRBJ2-1 TRBV4-3 NA NA CASSLQGTSNEQFF TGCGCCAGCAGCCTCCAGGGCACCAGCAATGAGCAGTTCTTC
TRBJ2-7 TRBV3-1/TRBV3-2 NA TRBD2 CASSRSGSTYEQYF TGTGCCAGCAGCCGTAGCGGGAGTACCTACGAGCAGTACTTC
TRBJ2-7 TRBV19 NA NA CASSINEGTYSYEQYF TGTGCCAGTAGTATTAATGAAGGGACATATTCCTACGAGCAGTACTTC
TRBJ1-1 TRBV7-9 NA NA CASSLDRTEAFF TGTGCCAGCAGCCTGGACAGAACTGAAGCTTTCTTT
TRBJ1-5 TRBV7-7 once NA CASSYHDHPDQPQHF TGTGCTAGCAGTTACCACGATCACCCGGATCAGCCCCAGCATTTT
TRBJ2-1 TRBV4-2 few NA CASSQDAEAAYNEQFF TGTGCCAGCAGCCAAGATGCTGAAGCGGCATACAATGAGCAGTTCTTC